Listed here are 17 T cell receptor beta chains from one sample, sequenced in a study of blood T cell repertoires in COVID-19. The data were produced by immunoSEQ multiplex PCR, yet TCRdb's version contains in-frame clones alone and is incomplete. The sample consists of about 250,000 clones, 80% to 90% of them appearing once. Sequences were obtained from PBMCs or T cells enriched from blood (not recorded which). Receptors originate from a man in his forties or fifties who had recovered from COVID-19.

The chain is built from TRBV12-3 or TRBV12-4 and TRBJ1-1, with no clear D. Trimming took off 6 bases at V and 1 base at J, with 6 bases between the two ends. The CDR3 totals 12 residues. The CDR3 region is CASRPGNTEAFF. For the CDR3, the DNA is TGTGCCAGCAGGCCGGGGAACACTGAAGCTTTCTTT.

The chain recombines TRBV9 with TRBJ1-5; D unresolved. CDR1 is SGDLS and CDR2 is YYNGEE in the germline V gene. V was trimmed by 7 bases and J by 0 bases, leaving 8 bases between them. The CDR3 consists of 13 residues. The CDR3 loop is CASGNTSNQPQHF. For the CDR3, the DNA is TGTGCCAGCGGCAATACTAGCAATCAGCCCCAGCATTTT. The full variable domain, completed using reference TRBV9 and TRBJ1-5, is DSGVTQTPKHLITATGQRVTLRCSPRSGDLSVYWYQQSLDQGLQFLIQYYNGEERAKGNILERFSAQQFPDLHSELNLSSLELGDSALYFCASGNTSNQPQHFGDGTRLSIL.

The count of this clone is one. The chain couples TRBV5-6 to TRBJ1-6; tentative D call: TRBD1 (6 bases). Germline loops: CDR1 SGHDT, CDR2 YYEEEE. V was shortened by 1 base and J by 7 bases, with 9 bases between the two germline ends. The CDR3 covers 14 residues. CDR3 nucleotide sequence: TGTGCCAGCAGCTTGAGAGGGGGAAATTCACCCCTCCACTTT. Encoded protein: CASSLRGGNSPLHF.

V is TRBV27 and J is TRBJ2-7; D may be TRBD1 (5 bases). Trimming stripped 7 bases from V and 0 bases from J, with 13 bases between. The CDR3 consists of 14 residues. Germline CDR1 MNHEY, CDR2 SMNVEV (reference sequence). Written as DNA, the CDR3 is TGTGCCAGCACCCTGACAGTGAACTCCTACGAGCAGTACTTC. It is translated as CASTLTVNSYEQYF.

This chain links TRBV12-5 with TRBJ1-1; 9 bases are a match to TRBD1. Germline trimming cut 6 bases from V and 5 bases from J; bases unmatched to any gene: 25. CDR3 size: 20 residues. Germline values: CDR1 LGHNT, CDR2 FRNRAP. The CDR3 reads CASGPYRDRVVQMGGTEAFF. The DNA of the CDR3 is TGTGCTAGTGGGCCCTACCGGGACAGGGTTGTTCAAATGGGGGGGACTGAAGCTTTCTTT. Full variable domain (missing parts from reference TRBV12-5 and TRBJ1-1): DARVTQTPRHKVTEMGQEVTMRCQPILGHNTVFWYRQTMMQGLELLAYFRNRAPLDDSGMPKDRFSAEMPDATLATLKIQPSEPRDSAVYFCASGPYRDRVVQMGGTEAFFGQGTRLTVV.

The chain has TRBV18 and TRBJ1-5; D possibly corresponds to TRBD1 (6 bases). The germline V gene has CDR1 KGHSH and CDR2 LQKENI. V was cut by 2 bases and J by 2 bases, with 10 bases left in between. The CDR3 has 15 residues. The CDR3 sequence: CASSPGGAGNQPQHF. For the CDR3, the DNA is TGTGCCAGCTCACCAGGGGGGGCTGGCAATCAGCCCCAGCATTTT. The whole variable domain, remainder taken from reference TRBV18 and TRBJ1-5, is NAGVMQNPRHLVRRRGQEARLRCSPMKGHSHVYWYRQLPEEGLKFMVYLQKENIIDESGMPKERFSAEFPKEGPSILRIQQVVRGDSAAYFCASSPGGAGNQPQHFGDGTRLSIL.

The chain couples TRBV4-1 to TRBJ2-2; 8 bases align to TRBD1. The germline CDR1 and CDR2 sequences are MGHRA and YSYEKL. With V trimmed by 1 base and J by 8 bases, 9 bases remained unmatched. This CDR3 is built from 16 residues. The CDR3 is CASSQVGTGDSGELFF. CDR3 coding DNA: TGCGCCAGCAGCCAAGTCGGGACAGGCGACTCAGGGGAGCTGTTTTTT.

The rearrangement links TRBV7-2 to TRBJ2-5; 9 bases are shared with TRBD1. Germline V gene data show CDR1 as SGHTA and CDR2 as FQGNSA. The V and J ends lost 5 bases and 5 bases, in that order; junction bases with no gene match: 6. This CDR3 comprises 14 residues. As DNA, the CDR3 is TGTGCCAGCAGCCGGGACAGGGCTTCGGAGACCCAGTACTTC. Translation gives CASSRDRASETQYF.

The chain uses TRBV27 and TRBJ2-5; 7 nucleotides match TRBD1. The CDR3 length is 15 residues. Germline V gene data show CDR1 as MNHEY and CDR2 as SMNVEV (reference sequence). After removal of 6 bases from V and 2 bases from J, the junction contained 9 bases not matched to a gene. Here the CDR3 DNA reads TGTGCCAGCAGCCCATGGACAGGCCGACAAGAGACCCAGTACTTC. This gives the protein CASSPWTGRQETQYF.

This clone appeared once. The sample has other DNA sequences that encode this CDR3 too. The J gene is TRBJ1-5, the V gene TRBV19; D is unresolved. Germline V gene lookup returns CDR1 LNHDA and CDR2 SQIVND (reference sequence). This CDR3 region has 13 residues. V lost 4 bases, J lost 2 bases, and 6 bases lay in between. This chain's CDR3 is CASSREGNQPQHF. The DNA of the CDR3 is TGTGCCAGTAGTAGGGAGGGCAATCAGCCCCAGCATTTT.

The rearrangement links TRBV9 to TRBJ2-3; 8 bases map to TRBD1. Germline lookup yields CDR1 SGDLS and CDR2 YYNGEE. This CDR3 is 18 amino acids long. With 3 bases clipped from V and 3 bases from J, the junction kept 15 bases outside the gene matches. The CDR3 protein is CASSAKHTGGPTTDTQYF. CDR3 DNA: TGTGCCAGCAGCGCCAAACATACAGGGGGACCTACTACAGATACGCAGTATTTT. The full variable domain, its missing parts supplied by reference TRBV9 and TRBJ2-3, is DSGVTQTPKHLITATGQRVTLRCSPRSGDLSVYWYQQSLDQGLQFLIQYYNGEERAKGNILERFSAQQFPDLHSELNLSSLELGDSALYFCASSAKHTGGPTTDTQYFGPGTRLTVL.

The rearrangement links TRBV28 to TRBJ2-7; 11 positions match TRBD2. This CDR3 has 14 amino acids. V gave up 6 bases and J gave up 3 bases; unmatched junction bases: 4. Germline V lookup: CDR1 MDHEN, CDR2 SYDVKM. In DNA, the CDR3 is TGTGCCAGCAGGGTACTAGCGGGAGTCTACGAGCAGTACTTC. Protein sequence: CASRVLAGVYEQYF.

The V gene is TRBV7-9, the J gene TRBJ2-7; TRBD2 might be the D (7 bases). V lost 5 bases and J lost 0, with 11 bases in between. This CDR3 is 14 amino acids long. Germline-derived CDR1 and CDR2 are SEHNR and FQNEAQ (reference sequence). The CDR3 loop reads CASSGGGLSYEQYF. DNA of the CDR3: TGTGCCAGCAGCGGCGGGGGCCTCTCCTACGAGCAGTACTTC.

In the case of this clone: This sample includes further DNA sequences coding for the same CDR3. V gene TRBV18 combines with J gene TRBJ1-4; no clear D. There are 13 residues in the CDR3. Germline loops: CDR1 KGHSH, CDR2 LQKENI. Trimming took 3 bases from V and 3 from J, leaving 5 bases between them. For the CDR3, the DNA is TGTGCCAGCTCACCTTCCTCTAATGAAAAACTGTTTTTT. Translation: CASSPSSNEKLFF. The whole variable domain, remainder taken from reference TRBV18 and TRBJ1-4, is NAGVMQNPRHLVRRRGQEARLRCSPMKGHSHVYWYRQLPEEGLKFMVYLQKENIIDESGMPKERFSAEFPKEGPSILRIQQVVRGDSAAYFCASSPSSNEKLFFGSGTQLSVL.

This clone has a single count. The CDR3 spells CATSGSGSPYEQYF. The CDR3 DNA follows: TGTGCCACCAGCGGTAGCGGGAGTCCCTACGAGCAGTACTTC. This rearrangement joins TRBV15 to TRBJ2-7, with 9 nucleotides matching TRBD2. Germline V gene lookup returns CDR1 LNHNV and CDR2 YYDKDF (reference sequence). V gave up 5 bases and J gave up 2 bases; unmatched junction bases: 4. The CDR3 consists of 14 residues.

This rearrangement joins TRBV4-3 to TRBJ2-1; 7 bases align to TRBD2. The CDR3 sequence is 17 residues long. Germline V CDR1 and CDR2: LGHNA, YSLEER. Losses at the gene ends were 3 bases for V and 3 bases for J; bases not matched to a gene: 11. CDR3 bases: TGCGCCAGCAGCCATGCACCCCTAGCGGAGCGCTACAATGAGCAGTTCTTC. It translates to CASSHAPLAERYNEQFF.

The rearrangement joins TRBV7-9 to TRBJ2-7; D gene unclear. Germline V gene data show CDR1 as SEHNR and CDR2 as FQNEAQ (reference sequence). The length of the CDR3 is 14 residues. V shed 2 bases and J shed 0 bases, with 8 bases lying between them. For the CDR3, the DNA is TGTGCCAGCAGCTTAACCCAGATCTCCTACGAGCAGTACTTC. Translated, it gives CASSLTQISYEQYF.